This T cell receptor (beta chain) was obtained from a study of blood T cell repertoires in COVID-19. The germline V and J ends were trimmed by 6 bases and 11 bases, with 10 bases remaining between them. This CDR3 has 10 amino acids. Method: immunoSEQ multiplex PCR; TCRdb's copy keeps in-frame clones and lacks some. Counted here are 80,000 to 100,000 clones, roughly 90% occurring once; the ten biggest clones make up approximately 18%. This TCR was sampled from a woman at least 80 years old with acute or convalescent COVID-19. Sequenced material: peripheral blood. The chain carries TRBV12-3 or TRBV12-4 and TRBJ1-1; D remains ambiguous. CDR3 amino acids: CASSTNKAFF. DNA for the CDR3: TGTGCCAGCAGCACAAATAAGGCTTTCTTT.